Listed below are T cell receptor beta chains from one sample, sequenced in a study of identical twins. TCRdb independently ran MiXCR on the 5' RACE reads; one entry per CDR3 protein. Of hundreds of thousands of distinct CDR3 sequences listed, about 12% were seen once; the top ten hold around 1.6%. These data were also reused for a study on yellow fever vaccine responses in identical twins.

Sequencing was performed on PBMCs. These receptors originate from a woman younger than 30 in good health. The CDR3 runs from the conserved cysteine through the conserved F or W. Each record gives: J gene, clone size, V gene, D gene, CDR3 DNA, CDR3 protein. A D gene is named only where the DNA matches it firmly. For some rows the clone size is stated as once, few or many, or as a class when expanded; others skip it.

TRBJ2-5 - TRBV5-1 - TGCGCCAGCAGCCCCCACAACCTTGGAAAAGAGACCCAGTACTTC CASSPHNLGKETQYF
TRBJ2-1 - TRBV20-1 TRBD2 TGCAGTGCTAGCTTGCTAGCGGACAATGAGCAGTTCTTC CSASLLADNEQFF
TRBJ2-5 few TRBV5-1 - TGCGCCAGCAGCTTGGTCGGTTCGGGGGCCTCCGGAGAGACCCAGTACTTC CASSLVGSGASGETQYF
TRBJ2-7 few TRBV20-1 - TGCAGTGCTAGAAAAAACGAGCAGTACTTC CSARKNEQYF
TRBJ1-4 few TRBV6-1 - TGTGCCAGCAGTCCTATCCGGAGTAGGCCGGGCGAGGATGAAAAACTGTTTTTT CASSPIRSRPGEDEKLFF
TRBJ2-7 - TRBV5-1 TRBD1 TGCGCCAGCAACAAACAGGGGGCTGGTCACGAGCAGTACTTC CASNKQGAGHEQYF
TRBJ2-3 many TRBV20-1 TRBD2 TGCAGTGCTAGTAGTCGGGGGGATAGCACAGATACGCAGTATTTT CSASSRGDSTDTQYF
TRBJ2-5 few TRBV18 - TGTGCCAGCTCACTCCGGATTTGGGAGACCCAGTACTTC CASSLRIWETQYF
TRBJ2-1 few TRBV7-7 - TGTGCCAGCAGCTTAGCAGGGCCCCTTAACCACAATGAGCAGTTCTTC CASSLAGPLNHNEQFF
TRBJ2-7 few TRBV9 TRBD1 TGTGCCAGCAGCGTAGGGATTCTGGGGCAGGGGGCGACGGGGGAGCAGTACTTC CASSVGILGQGATGEQYF
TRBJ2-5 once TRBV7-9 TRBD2 TGTGCCAGCAGCTCACGAATCGTAGCGGGAGAGACCCAGTACTTC CASSSRIVAGETQYF
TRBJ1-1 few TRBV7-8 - TGTGCCAGCAGCTTAGGGACGGGCAGCAGAGAAGCTTTCTTT CASSLGTGSREAFF
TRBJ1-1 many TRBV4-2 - TGTGCCAGCAGCCAAGATTACGCGACCAAGGCAATTGCGGACACTGAAGCTTTCTTT CASSQDYATKAIADTEAFF
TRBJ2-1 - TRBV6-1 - TGTGCCAGCAATGCCGGGACTGCTAAGTCAAAGGAGCAGTTCTTC CASNAGTAKSKEQFF
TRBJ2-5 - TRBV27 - TGTGCCAGCAGTTTAAGGAGAAGGGGAGAGACCCAGTACTTC CASSLRRRGETQYF
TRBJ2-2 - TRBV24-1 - TGTGCCACCAGTGATGAGTTAGGTCCGAACACCGGGGAGCTGTTTTTT CATSDELGPNTGELFF
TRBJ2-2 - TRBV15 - TGTGCCACCAGCAGAGACGGGACACCGAACACCGGGGAGCTGTTTTTT CATSRDGTPNTGELFF
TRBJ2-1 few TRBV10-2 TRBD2 TGCGCCAGCGGTATAGCGGGAGGCTACAATGAGCAGTTCTTC CASGIAGGYNEQFF
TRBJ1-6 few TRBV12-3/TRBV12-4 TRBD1 TGTGCCAGCAGTTTAGGGACAGGGTATCGTTCACCCCTCCACTTT CASSLGTGYRSPLHF
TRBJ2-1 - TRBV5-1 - TGCGCCAGCAGGCACCAGGACCGCTCCTACAATGAGCAGTTCTTC CASRHQDRSYNEQFF
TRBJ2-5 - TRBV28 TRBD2 TGTGCCAGTGAAGCGGGGGCCAACCAAGAGACCCAGTACTTC CASEAGANQETQYF
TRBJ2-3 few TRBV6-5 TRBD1 TGTGCCAGCAGTTACCGACAGGGAGCTAGCACAGATACGCAGTATTTT CASSYRQGASTDTQYF
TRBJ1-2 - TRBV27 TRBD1 TGTGCCAGCAGTTTCTCGTCCCAGGGGGGGGACTATGGCTACACCTTC CASSFSSQGGDYGYTF
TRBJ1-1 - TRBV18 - TGTGCCAGCTCACCGAGGAAGGGACTGAACACTGAAGCTTTCTTT CASSPRKGLNTEAFF
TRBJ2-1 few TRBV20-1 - TGCAGTGCTAGAGGAACTATTAATGAGCAGTTCTTC CSARGTINEQFF
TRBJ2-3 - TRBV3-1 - TGTGCCAGCAGCCATTCCGGCTCTTTGAACACAGATACGCAGTATTTT CASSHSGSLNTDTQYF
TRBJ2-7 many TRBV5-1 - TGCGCCAGCAGCTTAATACCGGGACCCCTGGGCTCCTACGAGCAGTACTTC CASSLIPGPLGSYEQYF
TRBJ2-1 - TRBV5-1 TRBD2 TGCGCCAGCAGCTTCGGGACTAGCCAATCCTACAATGAGCAGTTCTTC CASSFGTSQSYNEQFF
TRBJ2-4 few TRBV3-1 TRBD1 TGTGCCAGCAGCCAGACAGGGCCCAAAAACATTCAGTACTTC CASSQTGPKNIQYF
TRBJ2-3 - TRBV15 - TGTGCCACCTCGGGGTTTGGGATAAGCACAGATACGCAGTATTTT CATSGFGISTDTQYF
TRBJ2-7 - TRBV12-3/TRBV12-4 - TGTGCCAGCAGTTTAAATTACGGCATCTACGAGCAGTACTTC CASSLNYGIYEQYF